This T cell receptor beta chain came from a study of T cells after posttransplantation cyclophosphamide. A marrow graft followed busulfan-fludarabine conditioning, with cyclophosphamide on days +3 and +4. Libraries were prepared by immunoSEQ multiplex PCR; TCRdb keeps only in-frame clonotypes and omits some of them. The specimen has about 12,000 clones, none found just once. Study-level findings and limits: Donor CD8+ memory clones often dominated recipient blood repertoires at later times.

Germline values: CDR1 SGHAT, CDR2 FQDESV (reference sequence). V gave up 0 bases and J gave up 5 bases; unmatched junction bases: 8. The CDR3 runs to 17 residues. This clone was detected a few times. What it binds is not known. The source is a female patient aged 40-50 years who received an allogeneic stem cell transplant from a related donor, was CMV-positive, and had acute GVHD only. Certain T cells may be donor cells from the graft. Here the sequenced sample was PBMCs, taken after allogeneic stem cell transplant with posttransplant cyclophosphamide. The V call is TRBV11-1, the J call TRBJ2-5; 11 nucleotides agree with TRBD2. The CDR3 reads CASSLAPVSGRAETQYF. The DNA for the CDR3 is TGTGCCAGCAGCTTAGCCCCTGTTAGCGGGAGGGCCGAGACCCAGTACTTC.